Listed below are T cell receptor beta chains from one sample, sequenced in a study of T cells in tuberculosis. TCRdb keeps only in-frame clones here, not all; method: immunoSEQ multiplex PCR. Of 30,000 to 40,000 clones listed, approximately 94% are singletons. The sequencing here drew on PBMCs, taken at tuberculosis diagnosis. The receptors come from an adult with tuberculosis. Each CDR3 is given with its conserved first and last residue. The D gene is left open where the match is weak. Only part of the rows carry a size: once, few, many, or a class if the clone is expanded.

j_call v_call clone_size d_call cdr3_aa cdr3_nt
TRBJ2-7 TRBV15 . TRBD1 CATSREGGTGGSEQYF TGTGCCACCAGCAGAGAAGGAGGGACAGGGGGTTCCGAGCAGTACTTC
TRBJ2-2 TRBV5-6 . . CASSLGSLNTGELFF TGTGCCAGCAGCTTGGGCAGTTTGAACACCGGGGAGCTGTTTTTT
TRBJ2-7 TRBV7-8 . . CASSPSGGGPYEQYF TGTGCCAGCAGCCCTTCTGGCGGGGGCCCCTACGAGCAGTACTTC
TRBJ1-1 TRBV7-6 . . CASSLINRGTEAFF TGTGCCAGCAGCTTAATTAATCGGGGCACTGAAGCTTTCTTT
TRBJ1-5 TRBV19 . TRBD1 CASSRPFDRVNQPQHF TGTGCCAGTAGCCGACCATTCGACAGGGTCAATCAGCCCCAGCATTTT
TRBJ2-1 TRBV7-8 . . CASSLSSRVDEQFF TGTGCCAGCAGCTTAAGTAGCAGGGTAGATGAGCAGTTCTTC
TRBJ2-1 TRBV4-3 . TRBD2 CASSRRGGTSGVSSYNEQFF TGCGCCAGCAGCAGGAGGGGTGGGACTAGCGGGGTGAGCTCCTACAATGAGCAGTTCTTC
TRBJ2-7 TRBV4-1 . TRBD1 CASSPGQTNYEQYF TGCGCCAGCAGCCCGGGACAGACCAACTACGAGCAGTACTTC
TRBJ1-3 TRBV7-2 . . CASSLGRRGITGNTIYF TGTGCCAGCAGCTTAGGTCGCCGGGGGATCACTGGAAACACCATATATTTT
TRBJ1-2 TRBV12-5 . . CASGQGRGYGYTF TGTGCTAGTGGCCAGGGGCGAGGCTATGGCTACACCTTC
TRBJ2-2 TRBV5-1 . . CASSLAYPGDSGELFF TGCGCCAGCAGCTTGGCCTATCCCGGGGACTCCGGGGAGCTGTTTTTT
TRBJ1-1 TRBV7-2 . . CASSFSISLSVNTEAFF TGTGCCAGCAGCTTTTCCATTTCCCTTAGCGTGAACACTGAAGCTTTCTTT
TRBJ1-1 TRBV11-2 . . CASSLGITGGAFF TGTGCCAGCAGCTTAGGAATAACTGGCGGAGCTTTCTTT
TRBJ2-7 TRBV4-3 . TRBD2 CASSQLTSGGRRSYEQYF TGCGCCAGCAGCCAGTTGACTAGCGGGGGGCGACGCTCCTACGAGCAGTACTTC
TRBJ2-7 TRBV11-2 . . CASSFTQGSVSYEQYF TGTGCCAGCAGCTTTACCCAGGGGTCTGTCTCCTACGAGCAGTACTTC
TRBJ2-1 TRBV11-3 . TRBD2 CASSRLAGTHNEQFF TGTGCCAGCAGCCGACTAGCGGGGACCCACAATGAGCAGTTCTTC
TRBJ2-2 TRBV6-4 . TRBD2 CASSEVSGGGTGELFF TGTGCCAGCAGTGAAGTAAGCGGGGGAGGCACCGGGGAGCTGTTTTTT
TRBJ2-7 TRBV13 . . CASSRHRETGSYEQYF TGTGCCAGCAGTCGTCACCGAGAGACAGGATCCTACGAGCAGTACTTC
TRBJ2-7 TRBV5-4 few TRBD2 CASSSSGLAPYEQYF TGTGCCAGCAGCTCCTCGGGACTAGCTCCCTACGAGCAGTACTTC
TRBJ1-2 TRBV27 . . CASSFAGVSGGYTF TGTGCCAGCAGTTTTGCCGGGGTTAGTGGTGGCTACACCTTC
TRBJ2-5 TRBV7-2 . . CASSPPGVQETQYF TGTGCCAGCAGTCCTCCGGGGGTCCAAGAGACCCAGTACTTC
TRBJ1-5 TRBV5-8 . TRBD1 CASSLGDSDNQPQHF TGTGCCAGCAGCTTGGGGGACAGCGACAATCAGCCCCAGCATTTT
TRBJ2-5 TRBV18 . TRBD1 CASSPFGQGRIQETQYF TGTGCCAGCTCACCCTTCGGACAGGGGAGAATCCAAGAGACCCAGTACTTC
TRBJ1-1 TRBV30 . . CAWSLGQNTEAFF TGTGCCTGGAGCCTGGGACAGAACACTGAAGCTTTCTTT
TRBJ2-4 TRBV11-2 . . CASSVNRVSPVAKNIQYF TGTGCCAGCAGCGTAAACAGGGTTAGTCCTGTAGCCAAAAACATTCAGTACTTC
TRBJ1-3 TRBV30 . . CAWTLPGGVAGNTIYF TGTGCCTGGACCCTCCCCGGAGGGGTAGCTGGAAACACCATATATTTT
TRBJ1-5 TRBV7-2 . TRBD1 CASTPRPGGNQPQHF TGTGCCAGCACCCCGAGACCAGGGGGAAATCAGCCCCAGCATTTT
TRBJ1-4 TRBV12-5 . TRBD1 CASGQGQGGNEKLFF TGTGCTAGTGGTCAAGGACAGGGGGGGAATGAAAAACTGTTTTTT
TRBJ1-5 TRBV6-5 . . CASSPRGSNQPQHF TGTGCCAGCAGTCCTAGGGGATCCAATCAGCCCCAGCATTTT
TRBJ2-3 TRBV4-3 once TRBD1 CASSQRGQLTDTQYF TGCGCCAGCAGCCAAAGGGGGCAGCTCACAGATACGCAGTATTTT
TRBJ1-3 TRBV30 . . CAWSLFSGNTIYF TGTGCCTGGAGTCTGTTCTCTGGAAACACCATATATTTT
TRBJ1-6 TRBV18 . . CASSPGLTNSPLHF TGTGCCAGCTCACCTGGACTGACCAATTCACCCCTCCACTTT
TRBJ1-2 TRBV6-1 . . CASLPTQGNYGYTF TGTGCCAGCCTTCCCACACAGGGAAACTATGGCTACACCTTC
TRBJ2-7 TRBV5-1 . . CASSFLGGAYEQYF TGCGCCAGCAGCTTCCTAGGTGGAGCCTACGAGCAGTACTTC
TRBJ1-3 TRBV7-9 . . CASSSRGGVSGNTIYF TGTGCCAGCAGCAGTCGTGGGGGGGTGTCAGGAAACACCATATATTTT
TRBJ1-1 TRBV18 . . CASLTLGAEAFF TGTGCCAGCCTTACCCTGGGAGCAGAAGCTTTCTTT
TRBJ2-5 TRBV5-1 medium-sized TRBD2 CASSLGAGAETQYF TGCGCCAGCAGCTTGGGAGCGGGGGCAGAGACCCAGTACTTC
TRBJ1-5 TRBV27 once . CASSLAAYSNQPQHF TGTGCCAGCAGTTTAGCGGCTTATAGCAATCAGCCCCAGCATTTT
TRBJ2-2 TRBV18 . . CASSRRRGDLDTGELFF TGTGCCAGCTCGCGGCGTCGAGGGGACTTAGACACCGGGGAGCTGTTTTTT
TRBJ1-1 TRBV27 . TRBD1 CASSLFFVRGQTDRETEAFF TGTGCCAGCAGTTTATTTTTTGTTAGGGGCCAGACGGACAGGGAAACTGAAGCTTTCTTT
TRBJ2-7 TRBV28 few . CASSFPPTRTAFYEQYF TGTGCCAGCAGTTTCCCACCAACGCGGACAGCCTTCTACGAGCAGTACTTC
TRBJ1-1 TRBV5-1 once . CASSLAHRENTEAFF TGCGCCAGCAGCTTGGCTCACAGGGAGAACACTGAAGCTTTCTTT
TRBJ1-6 TRBV28 . TRBD1 CATERTGGYSPLHF TGTGCCACCGAACGAACAGGGGGCTATTCACCCCTCCACTTT
TRBJ1-4 TRBV19 . . CASSVSGTSGEKLFF TGTGCCAGTAGTGTCAGCGGGACCTCGGGGGAAAAACTGTTTTTT
TRBJ1-5 TRBV6-1 . . CASSEGRGVVSNQPQHF TGTGCCAGCAGTGAAGGTAGAGGTGTGGTTAGCAATCAGCCCCAGCATTTT
TRBJ1-1 TRBV19 . . CASRTSWAGANTEAFF TGTGCCAGTAGGACCTCGTGGGCAGGGGCAAACACTGAAGCTTTCTTT
TRBJ1-1 TRBV6-1 . TRBD1 CASSDWGQGSEAFF TGTGCCAGCAGTGACTGGGGACAGGGCAGTGAAGCTTTCTTT
TRBJ2-1 TRBV18 . . CASSPSGSRYNEQFF TGTGCCAGCTCACCCTCTGGCAGTCGTTACAATGAGCAGTTCTTC